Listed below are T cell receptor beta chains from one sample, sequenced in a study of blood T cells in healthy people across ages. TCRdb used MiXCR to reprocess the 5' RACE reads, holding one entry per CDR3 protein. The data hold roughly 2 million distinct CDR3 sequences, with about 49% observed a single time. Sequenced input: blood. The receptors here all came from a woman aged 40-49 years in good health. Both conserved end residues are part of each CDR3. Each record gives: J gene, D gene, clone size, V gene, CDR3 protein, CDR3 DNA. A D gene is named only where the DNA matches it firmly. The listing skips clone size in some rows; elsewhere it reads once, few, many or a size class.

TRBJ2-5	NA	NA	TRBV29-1	CSVQEEAQYF	TGCAGCGTTCAGGAAGAGGCCCAGTACTTC
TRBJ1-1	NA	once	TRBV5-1	CASSWQGTTEAFF	TGCGCCAGCAGCTGGCAGGGTACAACTGAAGCTTTCTTT
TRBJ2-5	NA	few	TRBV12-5	CASGLADGMQETQYF	TGTGCTAGTGGTTTGGCGGACGGAATGCAAGAGACCCAGTACTTC
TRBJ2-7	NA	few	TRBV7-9	CASSDRAGSYEQYF	TGTGCCAGCAGCGATCGGGCTGGCTCCTACGAGCAGTACTTC
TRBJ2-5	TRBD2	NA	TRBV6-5	CASSYFAASGQETQYF	TGTGCCAGCAGTTACTTCGCGGCTAGCGGACAAGAGACCCAGTACTTC
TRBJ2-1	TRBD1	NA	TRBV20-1	CSADAGTDSYNEQFF	TGCAGTGCTGACGCCGGGACAGACTCCTACAATGAGCAGTTCTTC
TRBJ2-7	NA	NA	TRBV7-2	CASSLAAGVNYEQYF	TGTGCCAGCAGCTTAGCGGCCGGGGTCAACTACGAGCAGTACTTC
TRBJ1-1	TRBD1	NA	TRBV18	CASSPLGQGAGEAFF	TGTGCCAGCTCACCTCTCGGACAGGGGGCCGGTGAAGCTTTCTTT
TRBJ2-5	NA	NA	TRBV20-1	CSARGVNQETQYF	TGCAGTGCTAGAGGGGTCAATCAAGAGACCCAGTACTTC
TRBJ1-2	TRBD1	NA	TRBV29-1	CSVVTGVESGYTF	TGCAGCGTTGTTACAGGGGTTGAGAGTGGCTACACCTTC
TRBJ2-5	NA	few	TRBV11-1	CASSLAQASLETQYF	TGTGCCAGCAGCTTAGCTCAGGCCTCTCTGGAGACCCAGTACTTC
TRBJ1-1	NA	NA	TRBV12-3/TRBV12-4	CASRGASDTEAFF	TGTGCCAGTAGAGGTGCGAGTGACACTGAAGCTTTCTTT
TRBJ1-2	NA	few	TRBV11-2	CASSLDGRSNYGYTF	TGTGCCAGCAGCTTAGATGGGCGGAGCAACTATGGCTACACCTTC
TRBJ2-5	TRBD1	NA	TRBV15	CATSRDPRQGLETQYF	TGTGCCACCAGCAGAGATCCCCGACAGGGGCTGGAGACCCAGTACTTC
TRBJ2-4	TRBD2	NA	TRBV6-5	CASSYLKRGPEIQYF	TGTGCCAGCAGTTACCTAAAGCGGGGGCCGGAGATTCAGTACTTC
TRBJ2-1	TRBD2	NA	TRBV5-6	CASRADASGGKWNEQFF	TGTGCCAGCAGGGCTGATGCCAGCGGGGGGAAGTGGAATGAGCAGTTCTTC
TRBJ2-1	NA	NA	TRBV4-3	CASSQGARSGNEQFF	TGCGCCAGCAGCCAAGGGGCGCGTTCGGGCAATGAGCAGTTCTTC
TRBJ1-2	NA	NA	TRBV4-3	CASSQGITASSGYTF	TGCGCCAGCAGCCAAGGTATAACAGCCTCCTCTGGCTACACCTTC
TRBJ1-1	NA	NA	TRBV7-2	CASLQGQFTEAFF	TGTGCCAGCTTACAAGGACAGTTTACTGAAGCTTTCTTT
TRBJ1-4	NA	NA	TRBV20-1	CSARSRRSVNEKLFF	TGCAGTGCTAGGTCCAGGAGGTCTGTTAATGAAAAACTGTTTTTT
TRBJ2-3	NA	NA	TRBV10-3	CATSGQGRTQYF	TGTGCCACCAGTGGCCAGGGTCGTACGCAGTATTTT
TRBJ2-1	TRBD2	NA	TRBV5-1	CASSQRLAVNNEQFF	TGCGCCAGCAGCCAGAGACTAGCGGTGAACAATGAGCAGTTCTTC
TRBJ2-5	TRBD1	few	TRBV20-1	CSARDRAVETQYF	TGCAGTGCTCGGGACAGGGCAGTGGAGACCCAGTACTTC
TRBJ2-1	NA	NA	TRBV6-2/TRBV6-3	CASTIGGDEQFF	TGTGCCAGCACCATCGGAGGTGATGAGCAGTTCTTC
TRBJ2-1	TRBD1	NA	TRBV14	CASSHLVGTGTGTYNEQFF	TGTGCCAGCAGCCACCTAGTGGGGACCGGGACAGGGACCTACAATGAGCAGTTCTTC
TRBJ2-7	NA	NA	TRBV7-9	CANSLVAGVTYEQYF	TGTGCCAACAGCTTAGTGGCAGGGGTCACCTACGAGCAGTACTTC
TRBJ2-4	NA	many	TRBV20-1	CSARVPGGNIQYF	TGCAGTGCTAGAGTTCCAGGCGGGAACATTCAGTACTTC
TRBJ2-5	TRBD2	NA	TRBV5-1	CASSLAAGGRLETQYF	TGCGCCAGCAGCTTGGCTGCGGGGGGCCGTTTGGAGACCCAGTACTTC
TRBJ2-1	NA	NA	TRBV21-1	CASSKSREEGNIDEQFF	TGTGCCAGCAGCAAATCGCGCGAAGAGGGGAATATCGATGAGCAGTTCTTC
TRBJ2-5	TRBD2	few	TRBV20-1	CRGLAGGPRETQYF	TGCAGAGGACTAGCGGGGGGGCCGCGAGAGACCCAGTACTTC
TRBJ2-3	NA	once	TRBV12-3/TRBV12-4	CASSPSASLGTDTQYF	TGTGCCAGCAGTCCGTCGGCTAGCCTAGGCACAGATACGCAGTATTTT
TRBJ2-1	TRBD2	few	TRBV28	CASSSPSSGVYNEQFF	TGTGCCAGCAGTTCGCCGAGTAGCGGGGTCTACAATGAGCAGTTCTTC
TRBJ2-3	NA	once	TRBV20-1	CSARVWVGVKDTQYF	TGCAGTGCTAGAGTTTGGGTCGGGGTTAAAGATACGCAGTATTTT
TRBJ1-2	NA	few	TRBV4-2	CASSHLSGVSGYTF	TGTGCCAGCAGCCACCTATCAGGGGTGTCTGGCTACACCTTC
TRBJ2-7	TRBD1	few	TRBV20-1	CSASGTGVSYEQYF	TGCAGTGCTAGTGGGACAGGGGTTTCCTACGAGCAGTACTTC
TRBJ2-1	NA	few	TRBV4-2	CASSHDREGHEQFF	TGTGCCAGCAGCCATGACAGGGAGGGGCATGAGCAGTTCTTC
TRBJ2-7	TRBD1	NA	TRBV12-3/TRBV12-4	CASSFIQGAYEQYF	TGTGCCAGCAGTTTTATACAGGGGGCCTACGAGCAGTACTTC
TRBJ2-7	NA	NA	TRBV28	CASSLVQGDYEQYF	TGTGCCAGCAGTTTAGTACAGGGTGACTACGAGCAGTACTTC
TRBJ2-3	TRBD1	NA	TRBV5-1	CASSIHRGAGTDTQYF	TGCGCCAGCAGCATCCACAGGGGAGCGGGCACAGATACGCAGTATTTT
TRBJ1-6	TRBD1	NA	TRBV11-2	CASSSLKGQGGSPLHF	TGTGCCAGCAGCTCCCTAAAAGGACAGGGGGGATCACCCCTCCACTTT
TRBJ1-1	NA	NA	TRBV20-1	CSAPTDLNTEAFF	TGCAGTGCCCCGACAGACCTTAACACTGAAGCTTTCTTT
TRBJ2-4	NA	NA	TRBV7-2	CASSPHGGGSKNIQYF	TGTGCCAGCAGCCCACACGGGGGAGGATCCAAAAACATTCAGTACTTC
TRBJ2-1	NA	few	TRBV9	CATGPFNEQFF	TGTGCCACCGGGCCCTTCAATGAGCAGTTCTTC
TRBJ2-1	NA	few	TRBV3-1	CASSQIESEQFF	TGTGCCAGCAGCCAGATAGAAAGTGAGCAGTTCTTC
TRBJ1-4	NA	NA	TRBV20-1	CSANSRTNEKLFF	TGCAGTGCTAACAGTCGGACTAATGAAAAACTGTTTTTT
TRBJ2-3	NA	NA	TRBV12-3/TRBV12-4	CASSWGGGFGTDTQYF	TGTGCCAGCAGCTGGGGAGGGGGTTTTGGCACAGATACGCAGTATTTT
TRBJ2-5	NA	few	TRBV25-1	CASSEFVGETQYF	TGTGCCAGCAGTGAATTTGTTGGAGAGACCCAGTACTTC
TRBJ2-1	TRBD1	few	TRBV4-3	CASSQEAAGGHNEQFF	TGCGCCAGCAGCCAAGAAGCGGCAGGGGGCCACAATGAGCAGTTCTTC
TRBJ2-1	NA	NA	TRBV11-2	CASSLSGGGDYNEQFF	TGTGCCAGCAGCTTATCGGGCGGGGGCGATTACAATGAGCAGTTCTTC
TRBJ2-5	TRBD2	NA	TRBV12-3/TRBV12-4	CASRSRAGVETQYF	TGTGCCAGCAGGTCCCGAGCGGGGGTGGAGACCCAGTACTTC